This T cell receptor (beta chain) was recovered during a study of blood T cell repertoires in COVID-19 (dated by TCRdb to about 2020). For the study in its entirety: Collaborator samples came from the United States, Italy and Spain and covered acute and convalescent phases of COVID-19. The material from the prospective study consisted of cDNA or gDNA derived from T cells, B-cell-depleted T cells, or PBMCs. Deeply sampled blood TCRbeta repertoires from subjects exposed to, actively infected with, or recovered from COVID-19 were included in the dataset. The repertoires were released in a freely available public database intended as a resource for research on the immune response to SARS-CoV-2. Samples were obtained from the ongoing ImmuneRACE study (first 160 participants) and from 1,200 or so subjects provided by 6 global collaborators. A de-identified subject ID, COVID-19 status, age in years and sex were almost always included in the sample metadata. Where available, HLA class I and class II types were taken from metadata supplied by the sample provider and were not determined by assay-based typing. The investigation overall reported the following: Clinical and demographic metadata were provided uncurated, with the amount varying by source and participant.

With respect to this clone: Its binding antigen is unknown. One base away there is no much larger clone; base qualities are not given.

TCRbeta CDR3 regions were amplified from genomic DNA using the immunoSEQ Assay, a bias-controlled multiplex PCR. In the authors' own workflow: The number of nucleated cells in each sample was estimated from the amplification of reference gene primers within the assay. Sequence reads were collapsed and filtered to measure the absolute abundance of every unique TCRbeta CDR3 rearrangement. Productive Simpson clonality was computed per sample as the square root of Simpson's diversity index over productive rearrangements. TCRdb obtained this table from immuneACCESS and retained in-frame rearrangements with V and J assigned. These tables miss some clones; where compared with another copy, unresolved V genes account for less than half of the shortfall, and the remainder is unexplained. V and J calls and clone size are copied from that table; D and trimming were computed from the DNA. The sample includes hundreds of thousands of clones, with 86% observed a single time. The ten largest clones capture around 1.8% of the sample.

Enrolling through a virtual design, the prospective study's participants ranged in age from about 18 to 89 years and lived across 24 United States geographic areas. In the prospective study, participants were assigned to cohorts based on the clinical history participants reported in a screening survey and a study questionnaire. Recovered participants in ImmuneRACE Cohort 3 were defined by two consecutive negative NP/OP PCR tests, clearance by a healthcare professional, or resolution of symptoms. Each participant in the prospective study had whole blood, serum and a nasopharyngeal or oropharyngeal swab collected by mobile phlebotomists. Over an approximately 2-month period, participants in the prospective study had the option of providing additional blood draws and questionnaires. Before DNA extraction, prospective study blood samples were shipped either frozen or at room temperature. V drops 0 bases and J drops 0 bases, leaving 12 bases in between. CDR1 and CDR2, per the germline V gene, are SGHRS and YFSETQ. Spanning cysteine to phenylalanine, the CDR3 consists of 16 amino acids. Only the CDR3 region is kept as DNA, spanning 48 bases read in frame from base 1.

The TCR comes from a man aged 35 to 55 who had recovered from COVID-19. The chain is encoded by TRBV5-1 joined to TRBJ1-1, with no confidently assigned D gene. The material sequenced was PBMCs or T cells enriched from blood (not recorded which). The CDR3 region: CASSLAGTEMNTEAFF. At the DNA level, the sequence is TGCGCCAGCAGCTTGGCCGGAACAGAGATGAACACTGAAGCTTTCTTT.